The source of this TCR beta chain is a study of blood T cell repertoires in COVID-19 (dated by TCRdb to 2018 to 2021). As for the study more broadly: The collaborator samples originated in the United States, Italy and Spain and spanned the acute and convalescent phases of COVID-19. The dataset comprised deeply sampled blood TCRbeta repertoires from subjects exposed to, actively infected with, or recovered from COVID-19. The prospective study material was composed of cDNA or gDNA derived from T cells, B-cell-depleted T cells, or PBMCs. The sample metadata nearly always contained a de-identified subject ID, COVID-19 status, age in years and sex. The repertoires were released in a freely available public database intended as a resource for research on the immune response to SARS-CoV-2. Where HLA class I and class II types were available, the types were taken from metadata supplied by the sample provider, not from assay-based typing. The samples were drawn from two sources: the first 160 participants of the ongoing ImmuneRACE study, and 1,200 or so subjects contributed by 6 global collaborators.

Each collaborating institution followed its own protocols to collect whole blood in K2EDTA tubes. For TCRbeta analysis, collaborators shipped samples as frozen whole blood, isolated PBMCs, or DNA extracted from either of those sample types. Concerning this clone: Its antigen specificity is not known. Base qualities are not provided; no much larger clone lies one nucleotide away.

What the authors observed across the whole study: The quantity of clinical and demographic metadata differed by source and by participant and was supplied without curation.

TCRbeta CDR3 regions were amplified from genomic DNA by means of the immunoSEQ Assay, a bias-controlled multiplex PCR. As for the original processing: The number of nucleated cells in each sample was estimated from the amplification of reference gene primers within the assay. To quantify the absolute abundance of each unique TCRbeta CDR3 rearrangement, sequence reads were collapsed and filtered. For each sample, productive Simpson clonality was calculated by taking the square root of Simpson's diversity index across productive rearrangements. TCRdb obtained this table from immuneACCESS and retained in-frame rearrangements with V and J assigned. These tables miss some clones; where compared with another copy, unresolved V genes account for less than half of the shortfall, and the remainder is unexplained. The DNA was the basis for D and trimming; V, J and clone size are from that table. In this sample the table shows some 180,000 clones, approximately 92% of which occur a single time. Around 0.5% of the sample goes to the ten largest clones.

V is cut back by 2 bases and J by 7 bases, with 10 bases in the junction unmatched. Looking up the germline V gene yields CDR1 SGHVS and CDR2 FQNEAQ. Measured from the cysteine to the phenylalanine, the CDR3 is 16 residues long. Only the CDR3 region is kept as DNA, spanning 48 bases read in frame from base 1. The clonotype was recovered from a man in his forties or fifties with acute or convalescent COVID-19. Material: peripheral blood. The rearranged chain carries TRBV7-8 and TRBJ2-3; TRBD2 fits 9 bases in the junction. The CDR3 sequence is CASSLYQFAGGNTQYF. The nucleotides are TGTGCCAGCAGCTTATATCAATTTGCGGGGGGGAATACGCAGTATTTT.